The clone carrying this T cell receptor beta chain was recorded at least ten times. Its target is not known. Gene names denote mouse genes. The CDR3 end falls 4 residues outside the read, so it is completed with the germline J gene. The sample has other DNA sequences that encode this CDR3 too. Sequencing used cDNA as its template, made by extracting RNA and reverse transcribing it. Using immunoSEQ multiplex PCR, the repertoire was profiled, and TCRdb retains in-frame clones only, with some absent. In total the sample includes about 270,000 clones, none of them seen once. Sorting of pooled cutaneous lymph node cells used CD4, CD8alpha, NKG2D, NKG2ACE and other markers. The data were obtained in a study of CD8+ T cells in alopecia areata. Study overall: Each recipient was a roughly 7-11-week-old female C3H/HeJ mouse given skin from a roughly 6-12-month-old C3H/HeJ donor with spontaneous alopecia.

The study's findings and limits: Across lesional scalp, and particularly alopecia totalis/universalis, clonality surpassed that of normal scalp. Scalp samples also yield sequences from resident alphabeta T cells of normal skin. Mice showed TCR sharing more clearly than patients did, possibly owing to HLA.

Germline CDR1 reads NSQYPW; CDR2 reads LRSPGD (reference sequence). Trimming removed 3 bases from V and 1 base from J, with 8 bases in between. The CDR3 length is 14 residues. The clonotype was recovered from a C3H/HeJ mouse with alopecia areata. Mice of this strain are of MHC haplotype H2-k. The chain couples TRBV1 to TRBJ2-3, with D possibly matching TRBD1 (5 bases). Sequences were obtained from CD4+ T cells sorted from a lymph node. The covered CDR3 bases are TGCACCTGCAGTGCGAGGGGAGGTGCAGAA. Amino acid sequence: CTCSARGGAE. The whole CDR3 protein is CTCSARGGAETLYF.